A selection of T cell receptor beta chains follows, all from one sample in a study of post-analysis software for immune sequencing data. TCRdb passed the PCR reads through MiXCR, listing each CDR3 protein once. Of 700,000 to 900,000 distinct CDR3 sequences listed, more than 45% are singletons. Sequences were obtained from blood. These receptors originate from a girl between 10 and 17 years old with multiple sclerosis. CDR3s include the opening cysteine and the closing phenylalanine or tryptophan. A D gene is named only where the DNA matches it firmly. Clone size is stated in some rows and not others, as once, few, many or a class when expanded.

abundance | j_gene | d_gene | v_gene | CDR3nt | CDR3aa
. | TRBJ2-7 | TRBD1 | TRBV29-1 | TGCAGCGTCACGGATCCGGGACAGGGCTACGAGCAGTACTTC | CSVTDPGQGYEQYF
. | TRBJ2-1 | . | TRBV21-1 | TGTGCCAGCAGCAAGAAGGAACAGGGGGCCCTCTCCAATGAGCAGTTCTTC | CASSKKEQGALSNEQFF
few | TRBJ2-4 | . | TRBV5-1 | TGCGCCAGCAGCTTGGAGGACAACATTCAGTACTTC | CASSLEDNIQYF
. | TRBJ1-3 | . | TRBV2 | TGTGCCAGCAGGGCAGGGAGCTCTGGAAACACCATATATTTT | CASRAGSSGNTIYF
. | TRBJ2-7 | TRBD2 | TRBV7-9 | TGTGCCAGCAGCTTAGATGGGGGACTAGCGGGCAATTGGTACGAGCAGTACTTC | CASSLDGGLAGNWYEQYF
once | TRBJ2-1 | TRBD2 | TRBV5-5 | TGTGCCAGCAGCCCAGGACTAGTAGGCTATGAGCAGTTCTTC | CASSPGLVGYEQFF
. | TRBJ1-3 | TRBD1 | TRBV29-1 | TGCAGCGTCTCCGGGACAGGGGACCCTCTGGGGGGAAACACCATATATTTT | CSVSGTGDPLGGNTIYF
once | TRBJ2-2 | . | TRBV12-3/TRBV12-4 | TGTGCCAGCGGGATAAGGGGGGCTTCCGGGGAGCTGTTTTTT | CASGIRGASGELFF
. | TRBJ2-7 | TRBD2 | TRBV5-6 | TGTGCCAGCAGCTTGATAGCGGGAGGGCCCAGCTACGAGCAGTACTTC | CASSLIAGGPSYEQYF
. | TRBJ2-3 | . | TRBV12-3/TRBV12-4 | TGTGCCAGCAGAAGGGAGTCTTCAGATACGCAGTATTTT | CASRRESSDTQYF
. | TRBJ2-7 | TRBD1 | TRBV28 | TGTGCCAGCAGTCCGGACAGGGGAACGGTTGAGCAGTACTTC | CASSPDRGTVEQYF
. | TRBJ2-3 | TRBD2 | TRBV14 | TGTGCCAGCAGCCAAGATTTGGGACTACGTACGCAGTATTTT | CASSQDLGLRTQYF
few | TRBJ2-1 | TRBD2 | TRBV20-1 | TGCAGTGCTATCCTCGGGACTAGCGGGAACTATGAGCAGTTCTTC | CSAILGTSGNYEQFF
. | TRBJ1-2 | . | TRBV12-3/TRBV12-4 | TGTGCCAGCAGTTTTGCAGCATTACCTTCTGGCTACACCTTC | CASSFAALPSGYTF
. | TRBJ1-2 | . | TRBV7-9 | TGTGCCACCCGCAATTCGGGAGGGATGCACTATGGCTACACCTTC | CATRNSGGMHYGYTF
few | TRBJ1-2 | . | TRBV12-3/TRBV12-4 | TGTGCCAGCAGTTCCGGCGGGGTGGGAGGCTACACCTTC | CASSSGGVGGYTF
few | TRBJ2-3 | TRBD2 | TRBV6-5 | TGTGCCAGCAGTTACTCGAGGACTAGCGGACGCACAGATACGCAGTATTTT | CASSYSRTSGRTDTQYF
once | TRBJ2-3 | TRBD1 | TRBV18 | TGTGCCAGCTCACCTCAGGGGGCTACCACAGATACGCAGTATTTT | CASSPQGATTDTQYF
many | TRBJ2-7 | . | TRBV18 | TGTGCCAGCAGCCCACCCAACTCCTACGAGCAGTACTTC | CASSPPNSYEQYF
few | TRBJ2-5 | . | TRBV6-1 | TGTGCCAGCATTCTAACCGGGTTCTCGGGAGAGACCCAGTACTTC | CASILTGFSGETQYF
. | TRBJ1-2 | . | TRBV20-1 | TGCAGTGCTAGAGGATATGGGTCGCATGGCTACACCTTC | CSARGYGSHGYTF
. | TRBJ2-1 | TRBD1 | TRBV7-3 | TGTGCCAGCAGCTTATACGGACAGGGGCGGAATGAGCAGTTCTTC | CASSLYGQGRNEQFF
many | TRBJ2-3 | TRBD1 | TRBV5-1 | TGCGCCAGCAGCTCCTCCTGGACAGGGGGAGGCACAGATACGCAGTATTTT | CASSSSWTGGGTDTQYF
many | TRBJ2-5 | TRBD2 | TRBV12-3/TRBV12-4 | TGTGCCAGCAGCTTCGCGGGGGGGGAGACCCAGTACTTC | CASSFAGGETQYF